One and the same sample provided the 15 T cell receptor beta chains below, sequenced in a study of blood T cell repertoires in COVID-19. Method: immunoSEQ multiplex PCR; TCRdb's copy keeps in-frame clones and lacks some. This sample has approximately 93,000 clones, with about 90% found just once. The sample comprised peripheral blood. The receptors derive from a human donor in a cohort sampled during active COVID-19.

This clone came up a few times. V is TRBV6-1 and J is TRBJ1-3, with D maybe TRBD1 (6 bases). The V gene lost 3 bases and the J gene lost 0 bases, with 12 bases spanning the gap. The CDR3 consists of 16 residues. Germline CDR1 reads MNHNS; CDR2 reads SASEGT. The CDR3 loop is CASSDRGPISGNTIYF. Here the CDR3 DNA reads TGTGCCAGCAGTGACAGGGGTCCTATCTCTGGAAACACCATATATTTT.

The genes are TRBV7-8 and TRBJ2-3; the D gene is possibly TRBD2 (6 bases). Trimming left V 1 base short and J 0 bases short, with 11 bases between. CDR3 length: 16 amino acids. Germline lookup yields CDR1 SGHVS and CDR2 FQNEAQ. CDR3 sequence: CASSLGPAGSTDTQYF. CDR3 nucleotides: TGTGCCAGCAGCTTAGGTCCAGCGGGTAGCACAGATACGCAGTATTTT.

The chain uses TRBV11-2 and TRBJ1-1, with TRBD1 matching 10 bases. The CDR3 length is 13 residues. The V segment lost 6 bases and the J segment 12 bases; nucleotides outside the gene matches: 10. Germline CDR1 SGHAT, CDR2 FQNNGV. CDR3 in DNA: TGTGCCAGCAGACTGACAGGGGGCATTGAGACTTTCTTT. Residues: CASRLTGGIETFF.

This clone was seen a single time. The chain carries TRBV30 and TRBJ1-2; 7 bases align to TRBD1. Unmatched junction bases numbered 14, after V lost 2 bases and J lost 8 bases. Germline loops: CDR1 GTSNPN, CDR2 SVGIG (reference sequence). This CDR3 is 15 amino acids long. The CDR3 nucleotides are TGTGCCTGGAGTAAAGGTGGAGACAGGGCTAAAGGCTACACCTTC. Translating it yields CAWSKGGDRAKGYTF.

V gene TRBV7-8 combines with J gene TRBJ2-5; the D gene is possibly TRBD2 (5 bases). V lost 5 bases and J 1 base, leaving 11 bases between the germline ends. CDR3 length: 14 residues. Germline-derived CDR1 and CDR2 are SGHVS and FQNEAQ. CDR3 in DNA: TGTGCCAGCAGCCCGATAGCGCCCCAAGAGACCCAGTACTTC. Translating it yields CASSPIAPQETQYF.

Of note for this clone: The germline gene is not matched at one end of the junction; a read error may be the cause. The rearrangement uses TRBV7-7 and TRBJ2-1; TRBD1 matches 7 bases. There are 13 residues in the CDR3. CDR1 is SSHAT, CDR2 FNYEAQ, per germline (reference sequence). The DNA of the CDR3 is TGTGCTAGCAGCCCCGGACAGGACAATGAGCAGTTCTTC. Translated: CASSPGQDNEQFF.

The J gene is TRBJ1-2, the V gene TRBV12-5; 8 bases line up with TRBD1. The CDR3 runs to 15 residues. Germline V CDR1 and CDR2: LGHNT, FRNRAP. J gave up 0 bases and V 5 bases, and 5 bases lay outside the gene matches. The CDR3 DNA reads as TGTGCTAGTGGTACCGGACAGGGATCTAACTATGGCTACACCTTC. Its translation is CASGTGQGSNYGYTF.

The J gene is TRBJ2-1, the V gene TRBV6-2 or TRBV6-3; 8 nucleotides match TRBD2. Per germline, CDR1 MNHEY and CDR2 SVGEGT. The CDR3 is 16 amino acids. V shed 2 bases and J 7 bases; nucleotides not matched to a gene: 10. The CDR3 nucleotides are TGTGCCAGCAGTTACAGGGTAGCGGGAAGTGAGAATGAGCAGTTCTTC. Its translation: CASSYRVAGSENEQFF.

The rearrangement links TRBV5-1 to TRBJ2-1; 8 nucleotides agree with TRBD1. CDR1 is SGHRS, CDR2 YFSETQ, per germline. This CDR3 spans 16 amino acids. V lost 4 bases to trimming and J lost 4 bases; unmatched junction nucleotides: 10. CDR3 region: CASSPLRQGAYNEQFF. For the CDR3, the DNA is TGCGCCAGCAGCCCGCTCCGGCAGGGGGCGTACAATGAGCAGTTCTTC.

The chain is built from TRBV2 and TRBJ2-4, with 8 nucleotides matching TRBD2. The junction had 14 bases not matched to a gene; V was cut back by 11 bases and J by 5 bases. The CDR3 extends over 15 amino acids. Germline CDR1 SNHLY, CDR2 FYNNEI. CDR3 amino acids: CAARSVREAQNIQYF. The DNA of the CDR3 is TGTGCCGCGCGGTCGGTGCGGGAGGCGCAAAACATTCAGTACTTC. Combining the CDR3 with reference TRBV2 and TRBJ2-4 gives the whole variable domain EPEVTQTPSHQVTQMGQEVILRCVPISNHLYFYWYRQILGQKVEFLVSFYNNEISEKSEIFDDQFSVERPDGSNFTLKIRSTKLEDSAMYFCAARSVREAQNIQYFGAGTRLSVL.

The chain joins TRBV13 to TRBJ1-1, with D possibly being TRBD1 (5 bases). The germline V gene encodes CDR1 PRHDT and CDR2 FYEKMQ (reference sequence). V lost 3 bases to trimming and J lost 1 base, with 12 bases between them. The CDR3 runs to 15 residues. The CDR3 sequence is CASSFRQGRNTEAFF. The DNA for the CDR3 is TGTGCCAGCAGCTTCAGGCAGGGCAGGAACACTGAAGCTTTCTTT.

In this sample, this clone turned up many times. The rearrangement links TRBV15 to TRBJ1-3, with 9 bases aligning to TRBD1. CDR3 length: 16 amino acids. The V and J ends lost 3 bases and 0 bases, in that order; junction bases with no gene match: 3. Per the germline V gene, CDR1 is LNHNV and CDR2 is YYDKDF (reference sequence). The CDR3 DNA reads as TGTGCCACCAGCAGCCGGGACAGGGTCTCTGGAAACACCATATATTTT. Its protein product is CATSSRDRVSGNTIYF.

This clone has a handful of counts. The gene calls are TRBV28 and TRBJ1-5, with 8 positions matching TRBD1. The germline V gene has CDR1 MDHEN and CDR2 SYDVKM. This CDR3 comprises 14 residues. V dropped 6 bases and J dropped 6; count of bases not matched to a gene: 7. The CDR3 DNA sequence: TGTGCCAGCAGAACGGGACAGGCATCTCAGCCCCAGCATTTT. Translating it yields CASRTGQASQPQHF.

V and J are TRBV28 and TRBJ1-5; D is unresolved. The CDR3 covers 12 residues. The germline gives CDR1 MDHEN, CDR2 SYDVKM. The ends were cut back, 6 bases at V and 7 bases at J, with 10 bases in the middle. The CDR3 sequence: CASSLKRQPQHF. The CDR3 DNA reads TGTGCCAGCAGCCTTAAGAGGCAGCCCCAGCATTTT.

Only a few counts were recorded for this clone. In nucleotides, the CDR3 is TGCGCCAGCAGCTTTTCCGACTATGGCTACACCTTC. Protein product: CASSFSDYGYTF. The chain couples TRBV5-1 to TRBJ1-2; D not resolved. With 2 bases removed from V and 3 bases from J, the gap between germline ends came to 5 bases. The CDR3 sequence is 12 residues long. Per germline, CDR1 SGHRS and CDR2 YFSETQ.